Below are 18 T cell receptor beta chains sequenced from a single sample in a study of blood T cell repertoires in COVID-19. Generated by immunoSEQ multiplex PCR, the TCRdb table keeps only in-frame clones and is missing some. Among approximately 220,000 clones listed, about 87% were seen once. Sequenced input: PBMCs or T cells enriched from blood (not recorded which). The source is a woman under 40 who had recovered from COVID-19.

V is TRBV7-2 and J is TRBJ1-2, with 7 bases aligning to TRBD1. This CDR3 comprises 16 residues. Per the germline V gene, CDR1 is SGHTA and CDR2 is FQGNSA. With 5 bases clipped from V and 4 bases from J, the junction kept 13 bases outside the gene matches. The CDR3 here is CASSLQGGQSFYGYTF. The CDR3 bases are TGTGCCAGCAGCCTGCAGGGGGGACAGAGTTTCTATGGCTACACCTTC.

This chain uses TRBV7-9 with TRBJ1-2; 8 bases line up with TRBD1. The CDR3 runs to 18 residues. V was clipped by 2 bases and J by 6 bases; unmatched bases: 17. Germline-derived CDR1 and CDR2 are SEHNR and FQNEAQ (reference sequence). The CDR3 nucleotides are TGTGCCAGCAGCTTAAATACCCGGTCCGACAGGGGTTTAGATGGCTACACCTTC. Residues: CASSLNTRSDRGLDGYTF.

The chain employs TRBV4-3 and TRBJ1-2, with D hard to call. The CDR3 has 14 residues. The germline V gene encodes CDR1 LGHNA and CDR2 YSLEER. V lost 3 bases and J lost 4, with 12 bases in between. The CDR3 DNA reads TGCGCCAGCAGCCAGGATCAGGCCGCCTATGGCTACACCTTC. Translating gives CASSQDQAAYGYTF.

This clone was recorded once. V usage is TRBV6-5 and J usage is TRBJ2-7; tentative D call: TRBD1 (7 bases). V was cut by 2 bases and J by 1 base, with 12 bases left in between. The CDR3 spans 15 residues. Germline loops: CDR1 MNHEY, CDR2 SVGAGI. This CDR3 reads CASSYGGTASYEQYF. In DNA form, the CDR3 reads TGTGCCAGCAGTTACGGGGGGACAGCATCCTACGAGCAGTACTTC.

The CDR3 coding sequence is TGTGCCAGCAGCGGAGACAGGGGGCTCTCCACTGAAGCTTTCTTT. Translation: CASSGDRGLSTEAFF. The chain uses TRBV9 and TRBJ1-1; 10 bases fit TRBD1. The germline gives CDR1 SGDLS, CDR2 YYNGEE. The CDR3 loop spans 15 amino acids. J was trimmed by 4 bases and V by 3 bases; bases with no gene match: 6.

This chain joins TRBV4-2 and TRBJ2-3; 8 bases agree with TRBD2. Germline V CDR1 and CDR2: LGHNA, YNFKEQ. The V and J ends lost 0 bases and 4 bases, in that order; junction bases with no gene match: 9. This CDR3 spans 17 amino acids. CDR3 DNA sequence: TGTGCCAGCAGCCAAGACGGCGGTAGCGGGGTCCCAGATACGCAGTATTTT. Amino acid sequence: CASSQDGGSGVPDTQYF.

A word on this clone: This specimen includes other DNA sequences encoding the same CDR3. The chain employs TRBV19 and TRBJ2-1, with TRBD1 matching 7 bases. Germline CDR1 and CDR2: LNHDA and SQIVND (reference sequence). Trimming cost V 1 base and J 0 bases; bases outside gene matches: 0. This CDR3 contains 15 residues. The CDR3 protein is CASSIGQGSYNEQFF. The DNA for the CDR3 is TGTGCCAGTAGTATAGGACAGGGCTCCTACAATGAGCAGTTCTTC.

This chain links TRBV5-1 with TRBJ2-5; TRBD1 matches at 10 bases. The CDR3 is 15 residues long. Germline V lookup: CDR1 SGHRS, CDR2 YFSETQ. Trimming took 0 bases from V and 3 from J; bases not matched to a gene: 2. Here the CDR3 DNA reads TGCGCCAGCAGCTTGGGCGGGACAGGGGAAGAGACCCAGTACTTC. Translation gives CASSLGGTGEETQYF.

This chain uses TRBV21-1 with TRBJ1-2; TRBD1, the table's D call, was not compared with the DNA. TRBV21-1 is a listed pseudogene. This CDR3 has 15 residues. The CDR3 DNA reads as TGTGCCAGCAGCGGACGACAGGGGGGGAACTATGGCTACACCTTC. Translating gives CASSGRQGGNYGYTF.

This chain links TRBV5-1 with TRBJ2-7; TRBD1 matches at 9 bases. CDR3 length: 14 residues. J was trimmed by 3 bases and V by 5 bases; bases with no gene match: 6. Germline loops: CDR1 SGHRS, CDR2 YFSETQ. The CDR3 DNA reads TGCGCCAGCAGTTGGGGACAGGGTTACTACGAGCAGTACTTC. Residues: CASSWGQGYYEQYF.

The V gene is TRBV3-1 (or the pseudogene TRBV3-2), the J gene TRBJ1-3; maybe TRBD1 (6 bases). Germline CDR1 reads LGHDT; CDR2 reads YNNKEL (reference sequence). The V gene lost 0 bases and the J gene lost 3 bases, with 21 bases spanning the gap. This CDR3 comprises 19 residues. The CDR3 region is CASSQDRSGGRWGGNTIYF. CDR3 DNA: TGTGCCAGCAGCCAAGATCGTTCGGGGGGGCGCTGGGGTGGAAACACCATATATTTT.

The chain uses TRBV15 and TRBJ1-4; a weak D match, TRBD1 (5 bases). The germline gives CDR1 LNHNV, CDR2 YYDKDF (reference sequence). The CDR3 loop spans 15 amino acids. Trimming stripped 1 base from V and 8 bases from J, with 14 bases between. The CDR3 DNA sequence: TGTGCCACCAGCAGAGTGGGACTACCGGGGGAAAAACTGTTTTTT. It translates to CATSRVGLPGEKLFF.

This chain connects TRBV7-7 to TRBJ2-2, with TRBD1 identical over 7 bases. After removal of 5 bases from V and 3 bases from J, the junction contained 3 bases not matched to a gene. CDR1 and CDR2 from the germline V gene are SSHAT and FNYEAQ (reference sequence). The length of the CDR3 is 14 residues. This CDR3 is CASSRDSDTGELFF. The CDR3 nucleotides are TGTGCCAGCAGCCGGGACAGTGACACCGGGGAGCTGTTTTTT. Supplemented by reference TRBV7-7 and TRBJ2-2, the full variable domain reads GAGVSQSPRYKVTKRGQDVTLRCDPISSHATLYWYQQALGQGPEFLTYFNYEAQPDKSGLPSDRFSAERPEGSISTLTIQRTEQRDSAMYRCASSRDSDTGELFFGEGSRLTVL.

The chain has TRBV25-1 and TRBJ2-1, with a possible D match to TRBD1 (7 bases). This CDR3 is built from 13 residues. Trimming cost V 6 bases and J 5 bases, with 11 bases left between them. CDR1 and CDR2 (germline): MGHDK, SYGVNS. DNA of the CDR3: TGTGCCAGCAGCAGGGGGGAGCACAATGAGCAGTTCTTC. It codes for CASSRGEHNEQFF.

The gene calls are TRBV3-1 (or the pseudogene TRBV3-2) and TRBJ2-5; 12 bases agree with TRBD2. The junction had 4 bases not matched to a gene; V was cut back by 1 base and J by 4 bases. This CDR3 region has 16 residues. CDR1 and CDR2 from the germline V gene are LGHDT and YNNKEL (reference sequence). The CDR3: CASSQGLAGGGETQYF. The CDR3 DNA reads TGTGCCAGCAGCCAAGGGCTAGCGGGGGGGGGAGAGACCCAGTACTTC.

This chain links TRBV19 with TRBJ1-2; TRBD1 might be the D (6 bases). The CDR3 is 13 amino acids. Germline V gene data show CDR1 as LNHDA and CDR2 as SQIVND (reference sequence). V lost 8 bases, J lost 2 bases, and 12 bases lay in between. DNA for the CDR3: TGTGCCAGTGATCTGAGGGGGAACTATGGCTACACCTTC. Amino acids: CASDLRGNYGYTF.

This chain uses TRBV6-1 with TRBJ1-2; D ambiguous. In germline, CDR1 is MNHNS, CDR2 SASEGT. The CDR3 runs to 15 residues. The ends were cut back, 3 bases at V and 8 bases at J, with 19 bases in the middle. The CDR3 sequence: CASSEWYTSGVGYTF. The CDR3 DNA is TGTGCCAGCAGTGAGTGGTACACCTCTGGAGTGGGCTACACCTTC.

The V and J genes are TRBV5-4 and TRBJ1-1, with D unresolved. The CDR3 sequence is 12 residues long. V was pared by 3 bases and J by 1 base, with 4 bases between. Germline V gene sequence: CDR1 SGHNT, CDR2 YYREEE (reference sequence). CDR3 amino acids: CASSSRNTEAFF. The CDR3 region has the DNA TGTGCCAGCAGCTCGAGGAACACTGAAGCTTTCTTT.